The clone carrying this T cell receptor beta chain was seen many times. Antigen specificity is unknown. Using RNA transcripts, the TCR beta CDR3 regions were amplified. First-round RT-PCR relied on HTBI primers, and a second-round multiplex PCR came next. TCRdb analysed the multiplex PCR reads with MiXCR anew, one entry per CDR3 protein. The sample has about 220,000 distinct CDR3 sequences; around a fifth are singletons. This sample was taken from a study of Graves' ophthalmopathy and Graves' hyperthyroidism. Study results and limitations: A majority of expanded thyroid clonotypes exceeding 0.001 frequency were likewise present in blood.

V shed 2 bases and J 5 bases; nucleotides not matched to a gene: 8. Germline assignment: CDR1 GTSNPN and CDR2 SVGIG (reference sequence). The CDR3 covers 14 residues. The sequencing sample was made of peripheral blood. The chain joins TRBV30 to TRBJ1-2, with 7 bases identical to TRBD1. The clonotype comes from a woman between 50 and 59 years old with Graves' ophthalmopathy. The CDR3 DNA is TGTGCCTGGAGTAACAGGGGAATAGGGTATGGCTACACCTTC. Its translation is CAWSNRGIGYGYTF.